This TCR beta chain was retrieved from a study of neoadjuvant anti-PD-1 for oral cavity cancer. With respect to this clone: Its antigen is currently unknown.

CDR3 length equals 18 residues. Trimming left V 0 bases short and J 0 bases short, with 15 bases between. The V gene's germline CDR1 is MNHEY and CDR2 SMNVEV (reference sequence). The time point is: after neoadjuvant nivolumab, at surgical resection. Stage II-IVA oral cavity squamous cell carcinoma was new and untreated by systemic or radiation therapy. These oral cavity squamous cell carcinomas were HPV-negative and locally advanced. Sequenced by immunoSEQ multiplex PCR; TCRdb stores in-frame clones only, minus some. The table has approximately 15,000 clones, roughly 40% seen once. Study observations and caveats: Pretreatment Treg/Th17 ratio correlated inversely with post-treatment tumor clonality.

This material consisted of tumor tissue, taken after nivolumab (anti-PD-1) treatment. The V call is TRBV27, the J call TRBJ2-4, with D maybe TRBD1 (6 bases). The receptor was derived from a person aged 35-79 years with oral cavity squamous cell carcinoma. The CDR3 sequence: CASSLSNRDWEAKNIQYF. CDR3 in DNA: TGTGCCAGCAGTTTATCCAACAGGGATTGGGAAGCCAAAAACATTCAGTACTTC.